The T cell receptor (beta chain) described here comes from a study of chemoradiotherapy in HPV16-positive cancers. Study findings and constraints: In HPV16-positive patients, HPV-responsive T-cell expansion tracked better recurrence-free survival. Only two HPV16-positive patients supplied the functional HPV-specificity definition. During treatment, candidate HPV-specific clones and E7-related motifs expanded in tumor.

For this clone: Its target is not known.

Repeated repertoire sampling spanned the course of chemoradiotherapy. Germline CDR1 reads LNHDA; CDR2 reads SQIVND (reference sequence). Germline trimming cut 3 bases from V and 6 bases from J; bases unmatched to any gene: 11. The CDR3 spans 16 residues. Libraries were prepared by immunoSEQ multiplex PCR; TCRdb keeps only in-frame clonotypes and omits some of them. The sample lists 2,000 to 3,000 clones, 75% to 80% occurring once. The TCR was taken from a human donor with HPV-associated anogenital cancer. The sequencing here drew on tumor tissue, taken from a patient who underwent chemoradiotherapy. V and J are TRBV19 and TRBJ1-5; 7 bases are a match to TRBD1. The CDR3 DNA reads TGTGCCAGTAGTATTGAGGGGGCAGGGGGAGGTCAGCCCCAGCATTTT. Translated: CASSIEGAGGGQPQHF.